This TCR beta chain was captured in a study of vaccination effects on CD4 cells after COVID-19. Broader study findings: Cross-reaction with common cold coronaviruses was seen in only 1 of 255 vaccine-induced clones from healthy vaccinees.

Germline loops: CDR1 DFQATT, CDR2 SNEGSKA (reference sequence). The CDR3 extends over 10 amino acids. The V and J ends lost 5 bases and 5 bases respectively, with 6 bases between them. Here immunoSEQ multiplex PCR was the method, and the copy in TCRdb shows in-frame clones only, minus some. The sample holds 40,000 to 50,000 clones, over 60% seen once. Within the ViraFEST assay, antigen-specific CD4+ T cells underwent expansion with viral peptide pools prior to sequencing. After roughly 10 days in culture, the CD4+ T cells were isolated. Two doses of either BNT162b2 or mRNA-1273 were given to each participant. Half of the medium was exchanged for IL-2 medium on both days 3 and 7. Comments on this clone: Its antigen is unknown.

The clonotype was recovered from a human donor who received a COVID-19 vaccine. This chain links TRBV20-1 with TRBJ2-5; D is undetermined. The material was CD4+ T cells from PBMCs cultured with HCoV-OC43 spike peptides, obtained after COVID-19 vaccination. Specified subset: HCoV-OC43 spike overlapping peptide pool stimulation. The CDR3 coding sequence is TGCAGTGCTGTTAAGGAGACCCAGTACTTC. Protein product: CSAVKETQYF.